The 19 T cell receptor beta chains below all came from one sample that was sequenced in a study of shared clonotypes between healthy human individuals (dated by TCRdb to 2020 to 2022). The library was prepared using the immunoSEQ multiplex PCR assay. Sourced from immuneACCESS, this table was stored by TCRdb with only in-frame sequences that have V and J called. A share of the clones is absent; for the studies checked, an unresolved V gene accounts for under half, and the remainder has no known explanation. The sample table records approximately 470,000 clones; roughly 80% of these occur just once. 12% of the sample comes from the top ten. Sequenced: PBMCs. Every receptor here comes from a woman in her 40s in good health. Some clones in this sample may be carry-over from other donors' samples.

The chain joins TRBV19 to TRBJ2-1; D may be TRBD2 (6 bases). CDR3 length equals 16 residues. V shed 3 bases and J shed 4 bases, with 16 bases lying between them. Per the germline V gene, CDR1 is LNHDA and CDR2 is SQIVND (reference sequence). The CDR3 sequence is CASSISSEGVYNEQFF. Written as DNA, the CDR3 is TGTGCCAGTAGTATCTCTAGCGAAGGAGTTTACAATGAGCAGTTCTTC.

The chain uses TRBV6-1 and TRBJ2-7; D is perhaps TRBD1 (6 bases). This CDR3 comprises 13 residues. Looked up from germline, CDR1 is MNHNS and CDR2 is SASEGT. V dropped 8 bases and J dropped 0 bases, with 11 bases sitting between them. The CDR3 sequence is CASGHRVSYEQYF. The CDR3 DNA follows: TGTGCCAGCGGACACAGGGTCTCCTACGAGCAGTACTTC.

The gene calls are TRBV30 and TRBJ1-1; D call uncertain. Trimming took off 2 bases at V and 1 base at J, with 8 bases between the two ends. The CDR3 loop spans 13 amino acids. Germline V lookup: CDR1 GTSNPN, CDR2 SVGIG (reference sequence). CDR3 protein: CAWSTTWNTEAFF. DNA of the CDR3: TGTGCCTGGAGTACTACGTGGAACACTGAAGCTTTCTTT.

CDR3 bases: TGTGCCAGCAGTTCTAGCGGTAGCTCCTACGAGCAGTACTTC. This codes for CASSSSGSSYEQYF. The gene calls are TRBV6-1 and TRBJ2-7, with 7 bases lining up with TRBD2. V trimming: 5 bases; J trimming: 0 bases; junction bases outside the gene matches: 4. The CDR3 loop spans 14 amino acids. The germline V gene encodes CDR1 MNHNS and CDR2 SASEGT.

V usage is TRBV7-6 and J usage is TRBJ2-3; tentative D call: TRBD1 (5 bases). CDR3 length equals 15 residues. Germline V lookup: CDR1 SGHVS, CDR2 FNYEAQ. V was trimmed by 1 base and J by 2 bases, leaving 10 bases between them. CDR3 in DNA: TGTGCCAGCAGCTTAGTGGGGCGAGACACAGATACGCAGTATTTT. It translates to CASSLVGRDTDTQYF.

There are a few counts of this clone. This is likely an artifact of a read error, given a far larger clone one base away. Distinct nucleotide sequences in the sample also encode this CDR3. CDR3: CASSRRLFSREGTGELFF. The CDR3, as DNA: TGCGCCAGCAGCCGACGTCTTTTTTCGCGGGAAGGAACCGGTGAGCTGTTTTTT. The chain carries TRBV4-3 and TRBJ2-2, with a weak D call TRBD2 (6 bases). The CDR3 consists of 18 residues. From germline, CDR1 is LGHNA and CDR2 YSLEER.

The rearrangement links TRBV5-6 to TRBJ1-1, with D possibly TRBD1 on 5 matching bases. The CDR3 has 17 amino acids. With 1 base removed from V and 0 bases from J, the gap between germline ends came to 16 bases. Germline assignment: CDR1 SGHDT and CDR2 YYEEEE. In DNA, the CDR3 is TGTGCCAGCAGCTTGTATCCCAGGGATGACATGAACACTGAAGCTTTCTTT. Residues: CASSLYPRDDMNTEAFF.

The rearrangement links TRBV27 to TRBJ2-4, with D maybe TRBD1 (5 bases). V was trimmed by 5 bases and J by 0 bases, leaving 8 bases between them. CDR1 MNHEY and CDR2 SMNVEV come from the germline V gene (reference sequence). This CDR3 contains 14 residues. The DNA of the CDR3 is TGTGCCAGCAGTGGGGCCCTAGCCAAAAACATTCAGTACTTC. It specifies CASSGALAKNIQYF.

This clone was seen a single time. This is likely an artifact of a read error, given a far larger clone one base away. The chain links TRBV2 to TRBJ2-7; D may be TRBD2 (6 bases). Trimming shortened V by 11 bases and J by 5 bases, and 16 bases separated the two germline ends. The germline CDR1 and CDR2 sequences are SNHLY and FYNNEI. This CDR3 is 12 amino acids long. The CDR3: CAGTWGRNEQYF. As DNA, the CDR3 is TGTGCCGGCACCTGGGGGAGGAACGAGCAGTACTTC.

The chain's CDR3 is CASSLRVEQYEQYF. The CDR3 coding sequence is TGTGCCAGCAGTCTTCGAGTGGAGCAGTACGAGCAGTACTTC. The chain carries TRBV28 and TRBJ2-7; no reliable D call. This CDR3 is 14 amino acids long. V lost 5 bases to trimming and J lost 4 bases, with 15 bases between them. CDR1 MDHEN and CDR2 SYDVKM come from the germline V gene. The variable domain in full, completed from reference TRBV28 and TRBJ2-7, reads DVKVTQSSRYLVKRTGEKVFLECVQDMDHENMFWYRQDPGLGLRLIYFSYDVKMKEKGDIPEGYSVSREKKERFSLILESASTNQTSMYLCASSLRVEQYEQYFGPGTRLTVT.

The chain links TRBV4-1 to TRBJ2-3, with D possibly matching TRBD2 (6 bases). This CDR3 spans 15 amino acids. The germline CDR1 and CDR2 sequences are MGHRA and YSYEKL. V was cut by 4 bases and J by 0 bases, with 11 bases left in between. The CDR3 region is CASSRGDLSTDTQYF. The CDR3 DNA reads TGCGCCAGCAGCCGCGGGGACTTAAGCACAGATACGCAGTATTTT.

The V gene is TRBV7-9, the J gene TRBJ2-1; a possible D gene is TRBD1 (7 bases). Per germline, CDR1 SEHNR and CDR2 FQNEAQ (reference sequence). CDR3 length equals 15 residues. V lost 1 base, J lost 3 bases, and 10 bases lay in between. The CDR3: CASSLGQGGYNEQFF. For the CDR3, the DNA is TGTGCCAGCAGCTTAGGTCAGGGGGGCTACAATGAGCAGTTCTTC.

V usage is TRBV27 and J usage is TRBJ1-2; the D gene is possibly TRBD1 (6 bases). V was pared by 4 bases and J by 0 bases, with 12 bases between. In germline, CDR1 is MNHEY, CDR2 SMNVEV (reference sequence). This CDR3 has 15 residues. The CDR3 sequence: CASSWGRNSNYGYTF. CDR3 bases: TGTGCCAGCAGTTGGGGGCGGAACTCTAACTATGGCTACACCTTC.

A remark on this clone: A far larger clone is only one base removed, so a read error is likely. This chain uses TRBV30 with TRBJ1-4; D gene uncertain. Germline V gene lookup returns CDR1 GTSNPN and CDR2 SVGIG (reference sequence). This CDR3 has 15 residues. This CDR3 reads CTWSYSSILKHPIFF. The CDR3, as DNA: TGTACCTGGAGTTATTCTAGTATCCTGAAACACCCCATTTTTTTT.

Written as DNA, the CDR3 is TGTGCCAGCACCAGCGGGGGAAGGTCCACAGATACGCAGTATTTT. Amino acids: CASTSGGRSTDTQYF. The chain is built from TRBV27 and TRBJ2-3; 8 bases are shared with TRBD2. Germline CDR1 reads MNHEY; CDR2 reads SMNVEV (reference sequence). The CDR3 has 15 residues. J lost 2 bases, V lost 7 bases, and 8 bases had no gene match.

With respect to this clone: It is likely a read error: a sequence one base away is far more abundant. The chain carries TRBV4-3 and TRBJ1-5, with TRBD1 matching over 7 bases. The CDR3 loop spans 16 amino acids. Germline V gene sequence: CDR1 LGHNA, CDR2 YSLEER. CDR3 loop: CANSQDSRQGYQPQHF. Written as DNA, the CDR3 is TGCGCCAACAGCCAAGATTCGAGACAGGGTTATCAGCCCCAGCATTTT.

This clone was picked up many times. V usage is TRBV28 and J usage is TRBJ2-5; maybe TRBD1 (5 bases). CDR1 and CDR2 from the germline V gene are MDHEN and SYDVKM. The CDR3 runs to 14 residues. The ends were cut back, 3 bases at V and 5 bases at J, with 13 bases in the middle. The CDR3 DNA reads as TGTGCCAGCAGTTTGGGCGGACGACAGGAGACCCAGTACTTC. Amino acids: CASSLGGRQETQYF.

The CDR3 loop reads CARSLPGDEGQYF. The CDR3, as DNA: TGTGCCAGAAGCTTGCCTGGCGACGAGGGGCAGTACTTC. This chain joins TRBV5-3 and TRBJ2-7; TRBD2 is a possible D gene (5 bases). TRBV5-3 is an ORF; its function is uncertain. V dropped 1 base and J dropped 9 bases, with 14 bases sitting between them. This CDR3 spans 13 amino acids.

CDR3 sequence reads: CASSPEGAGSEQYF. DNA of the CDR3: TGTGCCAGCAGCCCCGAGGGGGCGGGATCCGAGCAGTACTTC. The chain recombines TRBV11-1 with TRBJ2-7; TRBD1 is a possible D gene (7 bases). This CDR3 is 14 amino acids long. V was trimmed by 5 bases and J by 6 bases, leaving 17 bases between them. CDR1 and CDR2 from the germline V gene are SGHAT and FQDESV (reference sequence).